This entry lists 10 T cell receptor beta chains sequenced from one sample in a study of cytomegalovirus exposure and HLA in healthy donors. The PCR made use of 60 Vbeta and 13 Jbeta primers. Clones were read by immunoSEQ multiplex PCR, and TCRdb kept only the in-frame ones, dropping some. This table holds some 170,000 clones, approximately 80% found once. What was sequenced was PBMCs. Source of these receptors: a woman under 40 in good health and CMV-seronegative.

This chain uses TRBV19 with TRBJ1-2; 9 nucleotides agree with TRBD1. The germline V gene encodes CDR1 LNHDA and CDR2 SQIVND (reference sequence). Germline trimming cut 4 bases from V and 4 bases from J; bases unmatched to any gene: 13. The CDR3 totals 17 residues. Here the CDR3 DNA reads TGTGCCAGTAGTACCCGACCCGGGACAGGGTTCGCCTATGGCTACACCTTC. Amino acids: CASSTRPGTGFAYGYTF.

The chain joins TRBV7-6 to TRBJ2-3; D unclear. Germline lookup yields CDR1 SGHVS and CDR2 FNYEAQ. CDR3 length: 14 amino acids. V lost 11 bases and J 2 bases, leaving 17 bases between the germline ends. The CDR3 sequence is CAGTVAPSTDTQYF. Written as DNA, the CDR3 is TGTGCCGGCACCGTAGCCCCCTCCACAGATACGCAGTATTTT.

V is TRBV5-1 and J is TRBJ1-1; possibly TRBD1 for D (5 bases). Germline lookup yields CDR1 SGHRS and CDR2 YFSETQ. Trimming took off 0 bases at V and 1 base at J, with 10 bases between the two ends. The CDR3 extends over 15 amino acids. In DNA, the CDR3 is TGCGCCAGCAGCTTGGAGGGGATGGGGAACACTGAAGCTTTCTTT. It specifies CASSLEGMGNTEAFF.

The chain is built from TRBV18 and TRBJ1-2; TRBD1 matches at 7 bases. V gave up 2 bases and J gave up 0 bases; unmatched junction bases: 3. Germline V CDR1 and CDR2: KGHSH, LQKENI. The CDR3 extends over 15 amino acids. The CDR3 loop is CASSPSGQSNYGYTF. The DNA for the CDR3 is TGTGCCAGCTCACCATCGGGACAGTCTAACTATGGCTACACCTTC. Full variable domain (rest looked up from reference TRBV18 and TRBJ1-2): NAGVMQNPRHLVRRRGQEARLRCSPMKGHSHVYWYRQLPEEGLKFMVYLQKENIIDESGMPKERFSAEFPKEGPSILRIQQVVRGDSAAYFCASSPSGQSNYGYTFGSGTRLTVV.

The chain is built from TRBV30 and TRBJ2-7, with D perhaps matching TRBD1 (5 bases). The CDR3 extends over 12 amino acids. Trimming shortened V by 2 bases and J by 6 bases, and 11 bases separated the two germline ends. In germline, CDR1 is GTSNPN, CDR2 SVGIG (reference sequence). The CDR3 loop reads CAWSRGAVEQYF. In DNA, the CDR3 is TGTGCCTGGAGTAGGGGCGCGGTCGAGCAGTACTTC. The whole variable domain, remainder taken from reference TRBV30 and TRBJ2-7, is SQTIHQWPATLVQPVGSPLSLECTVEGTSNPNLYWYRQAAGRGLQLLFYSVGIGQISSEVPQNLSASRPQDRQFILSSKKLLLSDSGFYLCAWSRGAVEQYFGPGTRLTVT.

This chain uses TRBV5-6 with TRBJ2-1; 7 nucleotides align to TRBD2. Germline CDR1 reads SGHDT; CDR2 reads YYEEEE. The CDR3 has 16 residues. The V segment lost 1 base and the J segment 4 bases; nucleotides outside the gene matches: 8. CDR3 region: CASSLSWGGKYNEQFF. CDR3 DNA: TGTGCCAGCAGCTTGTCGTGGGGGGGGAAATACAATGAGCAGTTCTTC.

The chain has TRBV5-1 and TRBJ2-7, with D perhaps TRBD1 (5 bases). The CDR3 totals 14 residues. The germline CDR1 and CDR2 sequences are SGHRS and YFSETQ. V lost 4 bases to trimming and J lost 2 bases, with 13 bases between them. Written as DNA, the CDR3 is TGCGCCAGCAGCCGGACACATGGGGCCTACGAGCAGTACTTC. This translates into CASSRTHGAYEQYF.

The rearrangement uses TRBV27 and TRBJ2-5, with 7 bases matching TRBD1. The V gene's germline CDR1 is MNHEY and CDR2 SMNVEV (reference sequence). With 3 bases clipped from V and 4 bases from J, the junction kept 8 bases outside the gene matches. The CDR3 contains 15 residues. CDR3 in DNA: TGTGCCAGCAGTTTTACAGGGGCTGGGGGAGAGACCCAGTACTTC. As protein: CASSFTGAGGETQYF.

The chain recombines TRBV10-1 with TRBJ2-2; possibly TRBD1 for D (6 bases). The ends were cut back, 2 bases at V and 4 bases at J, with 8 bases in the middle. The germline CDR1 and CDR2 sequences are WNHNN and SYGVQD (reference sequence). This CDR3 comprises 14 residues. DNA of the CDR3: TGCGCCAGCAGTGAGCAGGGGAGCACCGGGGAGCTGTTTTTT. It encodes CASSEQGSTGELFF.

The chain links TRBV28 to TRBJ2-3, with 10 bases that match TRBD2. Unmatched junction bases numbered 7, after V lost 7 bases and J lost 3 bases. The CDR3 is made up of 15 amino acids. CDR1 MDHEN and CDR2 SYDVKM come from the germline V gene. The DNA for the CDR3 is TGTGCCAGCACACCAGCGGGAGGGGGTACAGATACGCAGTATTTT. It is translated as CASTPAGGGTDTQYF.